This T cell receptor (beta chain) emerged from a study of CD8 T cells in Susac syndrome. About 0.5 to 1 ug RNA was reverse transcribed with random hexamers. Amplification of TCR beta CDR3 across 54 Vbeta and 13 Jbeta was performed with immunoSEQ multiplex PCR. TCRdb re-derived calls from the immunoSEQ multiplex PCR reads in MiXCR, one entry per CDR3 protein. The repertoire holds approximately 180,000 distinct CDR3 sequences, with roughly 92% as singletons. High-throughput TCR beta sequencing covered peripheral CD8+ and CD4+ T cells. Control patients had untreated stable or active relapsing-remitting multiple sclerosis by revised McDonald criteria. J gave up 4 bases and V 5 bases, and 7 bases lay outside the gene matches. The CDR3 has 14 amino acids. Germline CDR1 reads SEHNR; CDR2 reads FQNEAQ (reference sequence).

The specimen sequenced was CD4+ T cells from PBMCs. The chain combines TRBV7-9 with TRBJ2-7; 8 nucleotides agree with TRBD1. The sequence derives from a human donor with multiple sclerosis. CDR3 in DNA: TGTGCCAGCAGCACCACAGGGGGTCTTTACGAGCAGTACTTC. Translation gives CASSTTGGLYEQYF.